The next 22 T cell receptor beta chains were all read from a single sample in a study of cytomegalovirus exposure and HLA in healthy donors. 60 Vbeta and 13 Jbeta primers were used in PCR. Assay used: immunoSEQ multiplex PCR; TCRdb lists only in-frame clones, some missing. The top ten hold roughly 1.1% of the sample, which has around 87,000 clones, 81% seen once. The sequencing input was PBMCs. These receptors all stem from a girl under 10 years old in good health and CMV-seropositive.

The chain couples TRBV15 to TRBJ1-5; a possible D gene is TRBD1 (6 bases). Per the germline V gene, CDR1 is LNHNV and CDR2 is YYDKDF (reference sequence). V shed 1 base and J shed 4 bases, with 11 bases lying between them. The CDR3 length is 15 residues. The DNA for the CDR3 is TGTGCCACCAGCAGAGGGGGGCAGGGTAATCAGCCCCAGCATTTT. This encodes CATSRGGQGNQPQHF.

The genes are TRBV7-8 and TRBJ2-1, with 12 bases aligning to TRBD1. Germline CDR1 reads SGHVS; CDR2 reads FQNEAQ. V was clipped by 2 bases and J by 9 bases; unmatched bases: 11. CDR3 length: 17 residues. CDR3 sequence: CASSLTQPGQGASEQFF. CDR3 bases: TGTGCCAGCAGCTTAACTCAACCGGGACAGGGGGCTAGTGAGCAGTTCTTC.

A single count supports this clone. The V call is TRBV30, the J call TRBJ1-2, with a tentative D call TRBD1 (6 bases). CDR3 length: 13 amino acids. Germline V gene data show CDR1 as GTSNPN and CDR2 as SVGIG (reference sequence). Trimming took 5 bases from V and 4 from J, leaving 14 bases between them. The CDR3 loop reads CAWGAEGVYGYTF. The DNA of the CDR3 is TGTGCCTGGGGCGCTGAGGGGGTCTATGGCTACACCTTC.

The chain joins TRBV27 to TRBJ1-4; no clear D gene. V dropped 6 bases and J dropped 0 bases, with 11 bases sitting between them. The germline CDR1 and CDR2 sequences are MNHEY and SMNVEV (reference sequence). CDR3 length: 15 amino acids. The CDR3 is CASRRAESTNEKLFF. Here the CDR3 DNA reads TGTGCCAGCAGAAGAGCGGAGTCAACTAATGAAAAACTGTTTTTT.

This clone was seen only once. The chain combines TRBV7-8 with TRBJ2-7, with 8 bases aligning to TRBD1. J was trimmed by 3 bases and V by 1 base; bases with no gene match: 8. Germline V lookup: CDR1 SGHVS, CDR2 FQNEAQ. The CDR3 runs 16 residues. In DNA, the CDR3 is TGTGCCAGCAGCTTAGACCTCGGGACAGGAATCTACGAGCAGTACTTC. Translation gives CASSLDLGTGIYEQYF. The whole variable domain, filled in from reference TRBV7-8 and TRBJ2-7, reads GAGVSQSPRYKVAKRGQDVALRCDPISGHVSLFWYQQALGQGPEFLTYFQNEAQLDKSGLPSDRFFAERPEGSVSTLKIQRTQQEDSAVYLCASSLDLGTGIYEQYFGPGTRLTVT.

The rearrangement joins TRBV4-1 to TRBJ2-7; 12 nucleotides agree with TRBD2. The trim removed 3 bases at V and 3 bases at J, leaving 9 bases unmatched. The CDR3 sequence is 17 residues long. CDR1 MGHRA and CDR2 YSYEKL come from the germline V gene. As DNA, the CDR3 is TGCGCCAGCAGCCAGGGGACTAGCGGGCTAAGGTTCTACGAGCAGTACTTC. Its translation is CASSQGTSGLRFYEQYF.

The J gene is TRBJ1-5, the V gene TRBV19, with D perhaps TRBD1 (6 bases). The CDR3 sequence is 16 residues long. Deletions cut 3 bases from V and 2 bases from J, with 14 bases between. Germline lookup yields CDR1 LNHDA and CDR2 SQIVND (reference sequence). CDR3 sequence reads: CASSIRGAGGNQPQHF. CDR3 bases: TGTGCCAGTAGTATCAGGGGCGCAGGGGGCAATCAGCCCCAGCATTTT.

The chain is built from TRBV10-2 and TRBJ1-1; D remains unclear. V lost 8 bases and J 3 bases, leaving 16 bases between the germline ends. The germline V gene encodes CDR1 WSHSY and CDR2 SAAADI. This CDR3 spans 14 amino acids. This CDR3 is CASLAPPRDTEAFF. CDR3 sequence (DNA): TGCGCCAGCCTGGCCCCACCGCGGGACACTGAAGCTTTCTTT.

The chain links TRBV15 to TRBJ2-1; no clear D. Trimming took off 0 bases at V and 9 bases at J, with 18 bases between the two ends. CDR1 and CDR2 from the germline V gene are LNHNV and YYDKDF (reference sequence). The CDR3 extends over 16 amino acids. The CDR3: CATSRDMELNNIEQFF. The CDR3 DNA follows: TGTGCCACCAGCAGAGATATGGAACTAAATAACATTGAGCAGTTCTTC. The full variable domain, with the rest looked up from reference TRBV15 and TRBJ2-1, is DAMVIQNPRYQVTQFGKPVTLSCSQTLNHNVMYWYQQKSSQAPKLLFHYYDKDFNNEADTPDNFQSRRPNTSFCFLDIRSPGLGDTAMYLCATSRDMELNNIEQFFGPGTRLTVL.

The chain uses TRBV4-2 and TRBJ2-1; the match to TRBD2 covers 10 bases. The CDR3 covers 19 residues. Germline trimming cut 4 bases from V and 8 bases from J; bases unmatched to any gene: 20. Looked up from germline, CDR1 is LGHNA and CDR2 is YNFKEQ. The CDR3 region has the DNA TGTGCCAGCAGCCTATGGGAGACTAGCGGGCTAAAATTGGTGGATGAGCAGTTCTTC. It encodes CASSLWETSGLKLVDEQFF.

The chain links TRBV7-2 to TRBJ2-7; D gene ambiguous. CDR1 is SGHTA, CDR2 FQGNSA, per germline. The CDR3 totals 13 residues. V was trimmed by 1 base and J by 4 bases, leaving 8 bases between them. The CDR3 nucleotides read TGTGCCAGCAGCTTAGTCTCTGCGTACGAGCAGTACTTC. As protein: CASSLVSAYEQYF.

This chain connects TRBV30 to TRBJ2-3; D remains unclear. The germline CDR1 and CDR2 sequences are GTSNPN and SVGIG (reference sequence). This CDR3 spans 12 amino acids. The V end lost 4 bases, the J end lost 4 bases, and 9 bases lay between the germline ends. CDR3 residues: CAWTSVADTQYF. CDR3 nucleotides: TGTGCCTGGACGTCTGTCGCAGATACGCAGTATTTT.

The chain carries TRBV4-1 and TRBJ2-1, with D tentatively TRBD2 (5 bases). Germline values: CDR1 MGHRA, CDR2 YSYEKL. V lost 1 base and J 6 bases, leaving 16 bases between the germline ends. The CDR3 consists of 16 residues. The CDR3 is CASSQGRTSLSNEQFF. Written as DNA, the CDR3 is TGCGCCAGCAGCCAAGGCAGGACTTCCCTCTCCAATGAGCAGTTCTTC.

J is TRBJ2-7 and V is TRBV28, with TRBD2 as a possible D gene (5 bases). V was trimmed by 8 bases and J by 3 bases, leaving 11 bases between them. CDR1 MDHEN and CDR2 SYDVKM come from the germline V gene. This CDR3 comprises 12 residues. The CDR3 region has the DNA TGTGCCAGCGAGGGCACGGACTACGAGCAGTACTTC. As protein: CASEGTDYEQYF.

This clone came up a few times. This chain joins TRBV2 and TRBJ2-7; D not certain. CDR1 and CDR2 from the germline V gene are SNHLY and FYNNEI. Deletions cut 6 bases from V and 3 bases from J, with 6 bases between. CDR3 size: 11 residues. The CDR3 DNA follows: TGTGCCAGCAGGGTGAGCTACGAGCAGTACTTC. Protein: CASRVSYEQYF.

This clone was counted a few times. CDR3 DNA: TGTGCCAGCACCCGACGGACTAGCGGGGTATCTGAGCAGTTCTTC. It is translated as CASTRRTSGVSEQFF. The chain links TRBV9 to TRBJ2-1, with 12 bases that match TRBD2. The CDR3 is 15 residues long. Per the germline V gene, CDR1 is SGDLS and CDR2 is YYNGEE. J lost 9 bases, V lost 6 bases, and 10 bases had no gene match.

The V gene is TRBV5-1, the J gene TRBJ2-1; D possibly corresponds to TRBD2 (6 bases). CDR3 length: 16 amino acids. Germline V lookup: CDR1 SGHRS, CDR2 YFSETQ. Trimming took 4 bases from V and 8 from J, leaving 22 bases between them. The CDR3 nucleotides read TGCGCCAGCAGCCTCGGGGCTAGCGCACACTTGGATGAGCAGTTCTTC. It encodes CASSLGASAHLDEQFF. Full variable domain (outside the CDR3, taken from reference TRBV5-1 and TRBJ2-1): KAGVTQTPRYLIKTRGQQVTLSCSPISGHRSVSWYQQTPGQGLQFLFEYFSETQRNKGNFPGRFSGRQFSNSRSEMNVSTLELGDSALYLCASSLGASAHLDEQFFGPGTRLTVL.

V usage is TRBV19 and J usage is TRBJ1-1; maybe TRBD1 (5 bases). CDR3 length: 13 amino acids. Germline CDR1 and CDR2: LNHDA and SQIVND (reference sequence). V lost 5 bases to trimming and J lost 8 bases, with 15 bases between them. CDR3 amino acids: CASSSVTGLEAFF. The CDR3 bases are TGTGCCAGTAGTTCAGTTACAGGTTTAGAAGCTTTCTTT.

This chain joins TRBV19 and TRBJ1-1, with D possibly TRBD1 on 5 matching bases. The length of the CDR3 is 13 residues. Trimming shortened V by 3 bases and J by 7 bases, and 12 bases separated the two germline ends. Germline loops: CDR1 LNHDA, CDR2 SQIVND (reference sequence). Here the CDR3 DNA reads TGTGCCAGTAGTATTGGAGGGGCAGGTGAAGCTTTCTTT. Translated, it gives CASSIGGAGEAFF.

This chain connects TRBV29-1 to TRBJ1-1; TRBD1 aligns across 8 bases. CDR1 and CDR2 from the germline V gene are SQVTM and ANQGSEA. The trim removed 3 bases at V and 2 bases at J, leaving 8 bases unmatched. This CDR3 has 15 amino acids. The CDR3, as DNA: TGCAGCGTTGACGAGGACAGGGTGGGTAACACTGAAGCTTTCTTT. Amino acids: CSVDEDRVGNTEAFF.

V gene TRBV28 combines with J gene TRBJ2-1, with 12 bases lining up with TRBD2. The length of the CDR3 is 15 residues. J lost 3 bases, V lost 3 bases, and 0 bases had no gene match. Germline assignment: CDR1 MDHEN and CDR2 SYDVKM. Here the CDR3 DNA reads TGTGCCAGCAGTTTGGGACTAGCGGGCTACAATGAGCAGTTCTTC. Amino acid sequence: CASSLGLAGYNEQFF.

V is TRBV13 and J is TRBJ2-3; possibly TRBD2 for D (6 bases). The V end was cut by 5 bases, the J end by 0 bases, with 12 bases between. CDR3 length: 15 residues. CDR1 and CDR2 (germline): PRHDT, FYEKMQ (reference sequence). The CDR3 loop reads CASSRRGFSTDTQYF. The CDR3 bases are TGTGCCAGCAGCCGGCGGGGTTTTAGCACAGATACGCAGTATTTT.